These 6 T cell receptor beta chains were sequenced from one sample in a study of cytomegalovirus exposure and HLA in healthy donors. The study ran its PCR with 60 Vbeta and 13 Jbeta primers. Sequencing was performed with immunoSEQ multiplex PCR; in TCRdb, only in-frame clones are kept and a portion is missing. The sample contains fewer than 90,000 clones, 77% of which appear only once. Sequenced input: PBMCs. Receptors were obtained from a man aged 25-45 years in good health and CMV-seronegative.

This rearrangement joins TRBV5-8 to TRBJ2-5; D might be TRBD1 (5 bases). With the DNA end fitting TRBJ2-7 better, the J assignment may be wrong. CDR3 length: 13 residues. Germline V CDR1 and CDR2: SGHTS, YDEGEE. CDR3 DNA sequence: TGTGCCAGCAGCTTAGGGGTTAACTACGAGCAGTACTTC. This translates into CASSLGVNYEQYF.

The V gene is TRBV2, the J gene TRBJ2-5; the match to TRBD1 covers 9 bases. The trim removed 6 bases at V and 5 bases at J, leaving 16 bases unmatched. CDR1 is SNHLY and CDR2 is FYNNEI in the germline V gene. This CDR3 has 17 amino acids. CDR3 sequence reads: CASSLTHRGLETETQYF. In DNA form, the CDR3 reads TGTGCCAGCAGCCTCACGCACAGGGGGCTTGAGACGGAGACCCAGTACTTC.

V usage is TRBV21-1 and J usage is TRBJ1-1; TRBD1, the D gene given by the table, was not confirmed from the DNA. TRBV21-1 is a pseudogene. This CDR3 has 19 residues. In nucleotides, the CDR3 is TGTGCCAGCAGGTTACATGACAGGTCAGGTTATCGATATGGCGCTGAAGCTTTCTTT. Protein product: CASRLHDRSGYRYGAEAFF.

The rearrangement joins TRBV13 to TRBJ1-2; possible D gene TRBD1, 5 bases. V lost 6 bases and J 0 bases, leaving 14 bases between the germline ends. Germline CDR1 and CDR2: PRHDT and FYEKMQ (reference sequence). CDR3 length equals 15 residues. The CDR3, as DNA: TGTGCCAGCAGGGGGGGGTTTGGGGCTAACTATGGCTACACCTTC. Protein: CASRGGFGANYGYTF.

The V and J genes are TRBV6-6 and TRBJ2-7; TRBD2 matches at 10 bases. This CDR3 contains 15 residues. CDR1 and CDR2 from the germline V gene are MNHNY and SVGAGI (reference sequence). The J segment lost 2 bases and the V segment lost 6 bases, leaving 7 bases of the junction unmatched. CDR3 in DNA: TGTGCCAGCAGGCCAGGGACTAGCGAAACCTACGAGCAGTACTTC. This encodes CASRPGTSETYEQYF.

The chain couples TRBV30 to TRBJ2-2; unclear D gene. The CDR3 is made up of 13 amino acids. V was pared by 0 bases and J by 8 bases, with 10 bases between. Germline V gene sequence: CDR1 GTSNPN, CDR2 SVGIG (reference sequence). CDR3 DNA sequence: TGTGCCTGGAGTGTCTTCTCCTTGGGGGAGCTGTTTTTT. Translating gives CAWSVFSLGELFF.